The clone carrying this TCR beta chain has a handful of counts. TCRdb ran MiXCR on the RT-PCR reads and lists one entry per CDR3 protein. Of 90,000 to 120,000 distinct CDR3 sequences in the sample, around 33% were seen once. This sample was included in a study of patients and donors after allogeneic stem cell transplantation. The sample taken for sequencing was blood, either unsorted or a sorted T cell fraction (not recorded which). This TCR was sampled from a human donor who was either an allogeneic HSCT recipient or a stem cell or donor lymphocyte infusion donor (not recorded which). It is not recorded whose cells these are; they may come from a transplant donor.

The CDR3 sequence: CASSLVTWTGWGGYTF. CDR3 sequence (DNA): TGTGCCAGCAGCCTCGTAACCTGGACAGGGTGGGGTGGCTACACCTTC. The chain has TRBV11-2 and TRBJ1-2; 8 positions agree with TRBD1. With V trimmed by 5 bases and J by 7 bases, 15 bases remained unmatched. Germline values: CDR1 SGHAT, CDR2 FQNNGV. The CDR3 runs to 16 residues. The full variable domain, completed using reference TRBV11-2 and TRBJ1-2, is EAGVAQSPRYKIIEKRQSVAFWCNPISGHATLYWYQQILGQGPKLLIQFQNNGVVDDSQLPKDRFSAERLKGVDSTLKIQPAKLEDSAVYLCASSLVTWTGWGGYTFGSGTRLTVV.